This record covers a single T cell receptor (beta chain). As yet, its antigen is unknown. The data derive from a study of T cells in lung cancer brain metastases. For the study at large: Between primary and metastasis resection, about 90% of the roughly 20 patients were untreated. Primary and brain metastasis specimens were taken a median 348 days apart.

Method: immunoSEQ multiplex PCR; TCRdb's copy keeps in-frame clones and lacks some. This repertoire shows about 3,500 clones, 86% found once; its top ten account for 5.2%. Study results and limitations: Paired lesions shared few clones; most were lesion-specific (mean Morisita around 0.21).

Exclusion applied to anyone with multiple prior malignancies. The source material was tumor tissue from the primary lung tumor. The sequence was obtained from a woman in her fifties or sixties with non-small cell lung cancer.

The chain's CDR3 is CASSDHETGVRTGELFF. The DNA of the CDR3 is TGTGCCAGCAGTGACCATGAGACAGGGGTGCGGACCGGGGAGCTGTTTTTT. The chain has TRBV27 and TRBJ2-2; TRBD1 matches 8 bases. Germline trimming cut 5 bases from V and 5 bases from J; bases unmatched to any gene: 13. This CDR3 spans 17 amino acids. Germline V gives CDR1 MNHEY, CDR2 SMNVEV (reference sequence).